These T cell receptor beta chains were read from a single sample in a study of human T cells and chemical hapten exposure. Each CDR3 protein is one row after TCRdb ran MiXCR on the RACE reads. The table has some 350,000 distinct CDR3 sequences, 6% to 7% seen once. The sequenced sample was whole blood, obtained in connection with sensitization to the hapten diphenylcyclopropenone (DPC). Receptor source: a woman between 18 and 29 years old with alopecia areata. Some clones in this sample may be carry-over from other donors' samples. The CDR3 runs from the conserved cysteine through the conserved F or W. D genes are given only for firm matches. Expanded clones get a size class; other rows say once, few or many, or leave the size out.

j_gene,v_gene,abundance,d_gene,CDR3nt,CDR3aa
TRBJ2-2,TRBV29-1,many,.,TGCAGCGTTGAAGAGGCGGGTCTGAACACCGGGGAGCTGTTTTTT,CSVEEAGLNTGELFF
TRBJ2-1,TRBV6-2/TRBV6-3,many,TRBD2,TGTGCCAGCAGTTACTCGGAAGCGGGGAATGAGCAGTTCTTC,CASSYSEAGNEQFF
TRBJ2-3,TRBV5-1,.,TRBD1,TGCGCCAGCAGCTTGGATGGACAGGGGTTAGATACGCAGTATTTT,CASSLDGQGLDTQYF
TRBJ1-6,TRBV20-1,many,.,TGCAGTGCTAGTGCCCGGGGTAGAGAGAATTCACCCCTCCACTTT,CSASARGRENSPLHF
TRBJ1-3,TRBV7-2,few,.,TGTGCCAGCAGCCTATATGACAGCTACATCTCTGGAAACACCATATATTTT,CASSLYDSYISGNTIYF
TRBJ2-7,TRBV7-8,few,.,TGTGCCAGCAGCTCCCGAGGGGGGGGCTACGAGCAGTACTTC,CASSSRGGGYEQYF
TRBJ2-1,TRBV29-1,.,.,TGCAGCCCCGTCAATGGGGCAAACAATGAGCAGTTCTTC,CSPVNGANNEQFF
TRBJ1-1,TRBV7-2,.,.,TGTGCCAGCAGCTTCCTCTCCCGGGTCATGAACACTGAAGCTTTCTTT,CASSFLSRVMNTEAFF
TRBJ2-7,TRBV9,few,TRBD1,TGTGCCAGCAGCGGCCGGGACAGCTCCTACGAGCAGTACTTC,CASSGRDSSYEQYF
TRBJ1-1,TRBV12-3/TRBV12-4,many,TRBD1,TGTGCCAGCAGCCCGACTCCTGTGGACAGGGAAGCTTTCTTT,CASSPTPVDREAFF
TRBJ1-1,TRBV7-9,many,TRBD1,TGTGCCAGCAGCCGGCAGACAGGGGTGAGGACTGAAGCTTTCTTT,CASSRQTGVRTEAFF
TRBJ1-1,TRBV6-5,many,.,TGTGCCAGCAGTTACGGGGGCTTCACTGAAGCTTTCTTT,CASSYGGFTEAFF
TRBJ2-1,TRBV20-1,many,.,TGCAGTGCTAGGGGTATTGGGGGACGCTACAATGAGCAGTTCTTC,CSARGIGGRYNEQFF
TRBJ1-1,TRBV3-1,many,TRBD1,TGTGCCAGCAGTCGTACCAACAGGGGAAGCACTGAAGCTTTCTTT,CASSRTNRGSTEAFF
TRBJ1-5,TRBV6-5,many,.,TGTGCCAGCAGTTTAGCAGGGGATGTCAATCAGCCCCAGCATTTT,CASSLAGDVNQPQHF
TRBJ2-1,TRBV6-2/TRBV6-3,.,.,TGTGCCAGCAGTTACTATGGAAGGGATGAGCAGTTCTTC,CASSYYGRDEQFF
TRBJ1-1,TRBV29-1,.,.,TGCAGCGTGGGGGGGGACGTGAACACTGAAGCTTTCTTT,CSVGGDVNTEAFF
TRBJ1-4,TRBV6-5,many,.,TGTGCCAGCAGTTACTGGGGAGGTGAAAAACTGTTTTTT,CASSYWGGEKLFF
TRBJ1-3,TRBV27,.,.,TGTGCCAGCAGTAAGGGGCCCGGGACCGGAGTTTCTGGAAACACCATATATTTT,CASSKGPGTGVSGNTIYF
TRBJ1-2,TRBV11-2,few,TRBD1,TGTGCCAGCAGCTTAGATCCGTGGACAGGGCACGATGGCTACACCTTC,CASSLDPWTGHDGYTF
TRBJ1-2,TRBV9,few,.,TGTGCCAGCAGCGTAGATAGGGGGGCGCGCTATGGCTACACCTTC,CASSVDRGARYGYTF
TRBJ1-2,TRBV2,.,TRBD1,TGTGCCAGCAGCGACAGGGAGAGCTATGGCTACACCTTC,CASSDRESYGYTF
TRBJ2-7,TRBV4-2,.,.,TGTGCCAGCAGCCAAGATTGGGGGACTTTAAGTCACGAGCAGTACTTC,CASSQDWGTLSHEQYF
TRBJ1-5,TRBV6-2/TRBV6-3,many,.,TGTGCCAGCAGCTCATTAGGGGTAAGCAATCAGCCCCAGCATTTT,CASSSLGVSNQPQHF
TRBJ1-6,TRBV6-5,few,.,TGTGCCAGCACCTCAGGGAGGCAAAATTCACCCCTCCACTTT,CASTSGRQNSPLHF
TRBJ1-1,TRBV7-2,many,TRBD1,TGTGCCAGCAGCGTTCACAGGGGAGGGGGCACTGAAGCTTTCTTT,CASSVHRGGGTEAFF
TRBJ2-7,TRBV12-3/TRBV12-4,many,.,TGTGCCAGCACCGTCCTCGGCCACGAGCAGTACTTC,CASTVLGHEQYF
TRBJ2-4,TRBV29-1,.,.,TGCAGCGTCCGAGGGAGACAGACCAAAAACATTCAGTACTTC,CSVRGRQTKNIQYF
TRBJ1-6,TRBV7-6,many,.,TGTGCCAGCAGCTTAGAAGACAGGAGGTCGCCCCTCCACTTT,CASSLEDRRSPLHF
TRBJ1-4,TRBV4-3,many,TRBD1,TGCGCCAGCAGCCAAGGCCAAGGGACAGGGTCCGAAAAACTGTTTTTT,CASSQGQGTGSEKLFF
TRBJ2-3,TRBV6-5,many,TRBD2,TGTGCCAGCAGGGGCAGACTAGCGGGGAGAATTGGTACGCAGTATTTT,CASRGRLAGRIGTQYF
TRBJ2-1,TRBV4-1,.,.,TGCGCCAGCAGCCAAGCCCGGGCGAAGGGGGGGCGTCACAATGAGCAGTTCTTC,CASSQARAKGGRHNEQFF
TRBJ2-1,TRBV10-3,.,.,TGTGCCATCAGTGAGTCGGGAAGCTCCTACAATGAGCAGTTCTTC,CAISESGSSYNEQFF
TRBJ1-2,TRBV25-1,few,.,TGTGCCAGCTCCGGGACTAGGGATGGCTACACCTTC,CASSGTRDGYTF
TRBJ1-4,TRBV10-3,few,TRBD1,TGTGCCATCAGTGAGGGGACAGGGCTTAATGAAAAACTGTTTTTT,CAISEGTGLNEKLFF
TRBJ2-1,TRBV20-1,.,.,TGCAGTGCTCCCTCGACAGCCCAGGGTTACGAGCAGTTCTTC,CSAPSTAQGYEQFF
TRBJ1-5,TRBV6-2/TRBV6-3,few,.,TGTGCCAGCAGTTACCTTCAGGGGATTCAGCCCCAGCATTTT,CASSYLQGIQPQHF
TRBJ2-5,TRBV7-9,.,TRBD2,TGTGCCAGCAGCTTAGTGAGCCGGGAGGAAGAGACCCAGTACTTC,CASSLVSREEETQYF
TRBJ2-3,TRBV2,few,.,TGTGCCAGCAGGCTAGCACCAGATACGCAGTATTTT,CASRLAPDTQYF
TRBJ1-1,TRBV7-2,.,.,TGTGCCAGCAGCTTAGCGGGAGGGCTGACTGAAGCTTTCTTT,CASSLAGGLTEAFF
TRBJ1-4,TRBV4-3,many,TRBD1,TGCGCCAGCAGCCACATCCTTGGGACAGGGGCTGAAAAACTGTTTTTT,CASSHILGTGAEKLFF
TRBJ1-5,TRBV7-2,few,.,TGTGCCAGCAGCCCACCGAAGGGGAGCAATCAGCCCCAGCATTTT,CASSPPKGSNQPQHF
TRBJ1-5,TRBV7-2,few,.,TGTGCCAGCAGCTTCGGGGTACCCCAGCCCCAGCATTTT,CASSFGVPQPQHF
TRBJ2-7,TRBV6-2/TRBV6-3,.,TRBD2,TGTGCCAGCAGTGAACTAGCGGGGACGACCTACGAGCAGTACTTC,CASSELAGTTYEQYF
TRBJ2-7,TRBV29-1,many,TRBD1,TGCAGCGCCCCGGGACAGGGAGGCCACGAGCAGTACTTC,CSAPGQGGHEQYF
TRBJ2-7,TRBV28,many,.,TGTGCCAGCAGTGCCAATACCTGGACCGGAACCTACGAGCAGTACTTC,CASSANTWTGTYEQYF